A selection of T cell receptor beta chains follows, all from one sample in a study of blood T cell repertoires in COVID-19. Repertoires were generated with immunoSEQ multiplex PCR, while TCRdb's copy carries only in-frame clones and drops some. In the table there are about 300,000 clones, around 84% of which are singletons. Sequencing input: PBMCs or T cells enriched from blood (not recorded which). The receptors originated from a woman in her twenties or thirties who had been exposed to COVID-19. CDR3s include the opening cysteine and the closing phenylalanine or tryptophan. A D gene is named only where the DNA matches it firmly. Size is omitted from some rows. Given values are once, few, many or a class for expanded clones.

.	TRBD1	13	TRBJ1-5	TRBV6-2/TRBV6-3	CASSTDRVQPQHF	TGTGCCAGCAGTACAGACAGGGTTCAGCCCCAGCATTTT
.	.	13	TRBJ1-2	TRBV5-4	CASSPGGNYGYTF	TGTGCCAGCAGCCCCGGGGGGAACTATGGCTACACCTTC
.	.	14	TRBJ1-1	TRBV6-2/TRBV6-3	CASSLRHGNTEAFF	TGTGCCAGCAGCCTCAGACACGGGAACACTGAAGCTTTCTTT
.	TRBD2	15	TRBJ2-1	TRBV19	CASSILGGSRNEQFF	TGTGCCAGTAGTATTCTAGGCGGGAGCCGGAATGAGCAGTTCTTC
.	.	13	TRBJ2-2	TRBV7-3	CASSLSGTGELFF	TGTGCCAGCAGCCTTAGTGGCACCGGGGAGCTGTTTTTT
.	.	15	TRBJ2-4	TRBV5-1	CASSLGTGNQDIQYF	TGCGCCAGCAGCTTAGGAACAGGCAACCAGGACATTCAGTACTTC
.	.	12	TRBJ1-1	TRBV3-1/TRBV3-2	CASISVRDPFPF	TGTGCCAGCATCTCTGTCCGGGATCCTTTCCCCTTT
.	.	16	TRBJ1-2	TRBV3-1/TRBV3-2	CASSKEAKRNNYGYTF	TGTGCCAGCAGCAAGGAGGCCAAACGCAATAACTATGGCTACACCTTC
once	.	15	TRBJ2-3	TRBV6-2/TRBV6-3	CASSYGPKHTDTQYF	TGTGCCAGCAGTTACGGCCCGAAACACACAGATACGCAGTATTTT
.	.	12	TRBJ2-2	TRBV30	CAWSVRGGELFF	TGTGCCTGGAGTGTAAGGGGCGGGGAGCTGTTTTTT
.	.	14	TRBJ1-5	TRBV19	CASSILYSNQPQHF	TGTGCCAGTAGTATACTCTATAGCAATCAGCCCCAGCATTTT
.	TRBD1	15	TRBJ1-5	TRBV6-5	CASRGTGVISQPQHF	TGTGCCAGCAGGGGGACAGGGGTAATCAGTCAGCCCCAGCATTTT
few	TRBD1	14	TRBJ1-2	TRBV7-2	CASSHRTGYYGYTF	TGTGCCAGCAGCCATAGGACAGGCTATTATGGCTACACCTTC
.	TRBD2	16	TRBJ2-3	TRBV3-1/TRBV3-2	CASSQVGLAGVDTQYF	TGTGCCAGCAGCCAAGTCGGGCTAGCGGGAGTAGATACGCAGTATTTT
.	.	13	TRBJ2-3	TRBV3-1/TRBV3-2	CASSQVPADTQYF	TGTGCCAGCAGCCAAGTTCCCGCAGATACGCAGTATTTT
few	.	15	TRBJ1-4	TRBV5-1	CASSSNGVTNEKLFF	TGCGCCAGCAGCTCGAACGGGGTTACTAATGAAAAACTGTTTTTT
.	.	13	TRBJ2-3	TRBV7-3	CASSSLQVDTQYF	TGTGCCAGCAGCTCGTTACAGGTAGATACGCAGTATTTT
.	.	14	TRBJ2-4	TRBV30	CAWSSGTMGNIQYF	TGTGCCTGGAGTTCAGGGACAATGGGAAACATTCAGTACTTC
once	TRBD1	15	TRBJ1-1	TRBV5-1	CASSLGQGRGTEAFF	TGCGCCAGCAGCTTGGGACAGGGGCGGGGGACTGAAGCTTTCTTT
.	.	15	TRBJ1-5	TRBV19	CASSTGYRGVQPQHF	TGTGCCAGTAGTACCGGTTATCGCGGCGTCCAGCCCCAGCATTTT
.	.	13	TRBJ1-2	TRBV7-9	CASSLEGVEGYTF	TGTGCCAGCAGCTTAGAAGGGGTTGAAGGCTACACCTTC
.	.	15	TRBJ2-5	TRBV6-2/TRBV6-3	CASSYRGQWGETQYF	TGTGCCAGCAGTTACAGGGGACAATGGGGAGAGACCCAGTACTTC
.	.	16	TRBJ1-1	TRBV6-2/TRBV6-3	CASSPSLVTIDTEAFF	TGTGCCAGCAGTCCGAGCCTAGTAACCATCGACACTGAAGCTTTCTTT
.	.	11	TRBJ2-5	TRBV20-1	CSASRQETQYF	TGCAGTGCTAGCCGGCAAGAGACCCAGTACTTC
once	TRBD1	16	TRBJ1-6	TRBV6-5	CASSLTQGQGNSPLHF	TGTGCCAGCAGTTTAACACAGGGGCAGGGTAATTCACCCCTCCACTTT
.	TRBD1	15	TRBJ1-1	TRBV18	CASSQRGLPNTEAFF	TGTGCCAGCTCACAAAGGGGGCTACCGAACACTGAAGCTTTCTTT
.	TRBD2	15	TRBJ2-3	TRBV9	CASSKLAGGPDTQYF	TGTGCCAGCAGCAAGCTAGCGGGGGGGCCAGATACGCAGTATTTT
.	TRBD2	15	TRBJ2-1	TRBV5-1	CASSLLAGGPNEQFF	TGCGCCAGCAGCTTGCTAGCGGGAGGCCCCAATGAGCAGTTCTTC